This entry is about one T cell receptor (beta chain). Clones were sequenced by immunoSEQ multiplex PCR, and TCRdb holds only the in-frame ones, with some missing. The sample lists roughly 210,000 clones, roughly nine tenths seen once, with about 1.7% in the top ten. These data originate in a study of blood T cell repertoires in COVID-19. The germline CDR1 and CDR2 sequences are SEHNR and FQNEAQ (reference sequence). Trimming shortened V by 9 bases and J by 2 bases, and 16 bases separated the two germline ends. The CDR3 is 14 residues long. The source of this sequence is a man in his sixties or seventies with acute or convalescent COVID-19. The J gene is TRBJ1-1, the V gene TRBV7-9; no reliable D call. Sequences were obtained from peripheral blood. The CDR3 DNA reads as TGTGCCAGTACTGCGAGAGGAGGAAACACTGAAGCTTTCTTT. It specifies CASTARGGNTEAFF.